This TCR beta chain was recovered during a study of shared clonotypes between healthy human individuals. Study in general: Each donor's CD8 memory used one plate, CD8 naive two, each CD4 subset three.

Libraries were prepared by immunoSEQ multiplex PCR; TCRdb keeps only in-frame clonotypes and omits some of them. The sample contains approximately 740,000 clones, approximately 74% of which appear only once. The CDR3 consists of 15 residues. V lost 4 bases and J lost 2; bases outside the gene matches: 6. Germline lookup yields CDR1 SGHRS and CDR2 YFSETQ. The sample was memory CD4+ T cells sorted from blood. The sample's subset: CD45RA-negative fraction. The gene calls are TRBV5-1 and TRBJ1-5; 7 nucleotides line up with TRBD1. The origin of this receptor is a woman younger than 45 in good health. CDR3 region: CASSVTGSGNQPQHF. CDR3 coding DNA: TGCGCCAGCAGCGTGACAGGGTCAGGCAATCAGCCCCAGCATTTT. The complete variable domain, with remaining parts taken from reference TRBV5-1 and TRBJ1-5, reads KAGVTQTPRYLIKTRGQQVTLSCSPISGHRSVSWYQQTPGQGLQFLFEYFSETQRNKGNFPGRFSGRQFSNSRSEMNVSTLELGDSALYLCASSVTGSGNQPQHFGDGTRLSIL.